This passage covers 6 T cell receptor beta chains from one sample sequenced in a study of blood T cell repertoires in COVID-19. The protocol was immunoSEQ multiplex PCR, while the TCRdb copy is restricted to in-frame clones and leaves out a portion. This sample yields about 220,000 clones, of which around 91% are seen a single time; about 3.5% belongs to the top ten. Sequenced sample: PBMCs or T cells enriched from blood (not recorded which). These receptors were obtained from a woman aged 18-30 years in a cohort exposed to, infected with or recovered from COVID-19 (not recorded which).

The chain combines TRBV28 with TRBJ1-5; a possible D gene is TRBD1 (6 bases). V lost 2 bases, J lost 0 bases, and 17 bases lay in between. The CDR3 covers 18 residues. Per germline, CDR1 MDHEN and CDR2 SYDVKM. CDR3 DNA sequence: TGTGCCAGCAGTTTAGGCCAGGGGAAAGGGGATAGCAATCAGCCCCAGCATTTT. This sequence encodes CASSLGQGKGDSNQPQHF.

The table lists this clone with a few counts. Within the sample, other DNA sequences also encode this same CDR3. The genes are TRBV27 and TRBJ2-1; TRBD2 matches 7 bases. CDR1 and CDR2 from the germline V gene are MNHEY and SMNVEV (reference sequence). The CDR3 extends over 14 amino acids. V was pared by 5 bases and J by 2 bases, with 3 bases of the junction left unmatched. The CDR3 reads CASSPSGTYNEQFF. In nucleotides, the CDR3 is TGTGCCAGCAGTCCCAGCGGGACCTACAATGAGCAGTTCTTC.

The table lists this clone with a count of one. This chain links TRBV6-5 with TRBJ2-7; TRBD1 agrees at 9 bases. V was clipped by 4 bases and J by 3 bases; unmatched bases: 7. The CDR3 is made up of 15 amino acids. The germline V gene encodes CDR1 MNHEY and CDR2 SVGAGI. The CDR3: CASSSAGTGSYEQYF. Here the CDR3 DNA reads TGTGCCAGCAGTTCCGCCGGGACAGGGAGCTACGAGCAGTACTTC.

The count of this clone is one. The V gene is TRBV28, the J gene TRBJ1-1, with TRBD1 matching over 7 bases. Trimming took 8 bases from V and 0 from J; bases not matched to a gene: 6. Germline CDR1 and CDR2: MDHEN and SYDVKM. The CDR3 has 14 amino acids. For the CDR3, the DNA is TGTGCCAGCCATCCGACAGGGATGAACACTGAAGCTTTCTTT. The encoded protein is CASHPTGMNTEAFF.

The chain has TRBV7-2 and TRBJ2-4, with 7 bases aligning to TRBD2. This CDR3 is 14 amino acids long. CDR1 and CDR2 from the germline V gene are SGHTA and FQGNSA. The CDR3 spells CANSGGGAKNIQYF. The CDR3 DNA sequence: TGTGCAAACTCGGGGGGAGGAGCCAAAAACATTCAGTACTTC.

This rearrangement joins TRBV6-5 to TRBJ2-7, with a possible D match to TRBD2 (6 bases). This CDR3 region has 15 residues. V lost 5 bases and J 3 bases, leaving 17 bases between the germline ends. Looked up from germline, CDR1 is MNHEY and CDR2 is SVGAGI. Here the CDR3 reads CASSQQLDGGYEQYF. The CDR3 DNA follows: TGTGCCAGCAGTCAACAGCTTGACGGGGGCTACGAGCAGTACTTC.